This T cell receptor (beta chain) was captured by sequencing in a study of blood T cells in healthy people across ages. The study, taken as a whole, reports: Changes seen in expanded clonotypes were possibly confounded by donor CMV status left unknown.

Each donor gave 9.5 to 10 milliliters of peripheral blood. This clonotype occurred a few times. The antigen remains unidentified. This CDR3 spans 11 amino acids. Trimming stripped 5 bases from V and 11 bases from J, with 15 bases between. From germline, CDR1 is DFQATT and CDR2 SNEGSKA (reference sequence). For the second PCR, which ran for roughly 7 to 11 cycles, a sample-barcoded 5' primer and a J-beta primer mix were used. In TCRdb, the 5' RACE reads were re-called with MiXCR into one record per CDR3 protein. The sample contains 1 million to 1.2 million distinct CDR3 sequences, 30% to 40% of which appear only once.

The sequencing sample was made of blood. The source is a young man in good health. V gene TRBV20-1 combines with J gene TRBJ1-2; the D gene is possibly TRBD1 (5 bases). The CDR3 coding sequence is TGCAGTGCTTTTGGGGACTTTTGGTACACCTTC. It encodes CSAFGDFWYTF.